This TCR beta chain stems from a study of blood T cell repertoires in COVID-19. For the study at large: From the United States, Italy and Spain came samples of acute and convalescent COVID-19. The cDNA or gDNA used as material had been derived from T cells, B-cell-depleted T cells, or PBMCs.

The germline gives CDR1 SQVTM, CDR2 ANQGSEA. Losses at the gene ends were 6 bases for V and 2 bases for J; bases not matched to a gene: 7. The CDR3 has 14 amino acids. Per the authors' pipeline: Counts of nucleated cells, estimated from reference gene primer amplification, were obtained. Profiled with immunoSEQ multiplex PCR; TCRdb holds only in-frame clones, not every one. V, J and clone size are those of that table, while D and trimming were read from the DNA. The sample has about 88,000 clones; 85% are singletons. The V gene is TRBV29-1, the J gene TRBJ2-1, with 7 bases aligning to TRBD1. This TCR was recovered from a woman in her sixties or seventies with acute or convalescent COVID-19. The sequencing sample was made of peripheral blood. CDR3 bases: TGCAGCGTGGGGGACAGTTCGACCTACAATGAGCAGTTCTTC. It translates to CSVGDSSTYNEQFF.